Listed here are 18 T cell receptor beta chains from one sample, sequenced in a study of spatial heterogeneity in lung cancer. Via MiXCR, TCRdb re-called the 5' RACE reads, giving one row per CDR3 protein. The sample records 51,000 or so distinct CDR3 sequences, 6.5% to 7.5% being singletons. Indicated time point: blood at routine non-recurrence follow-up after resection. In each case, whole RNA from tumor, nontumor lung or frozen PBMC was sequenced unsorted. The starting material was PBMCs, obtained at follow-up. These receptor sequences come from a female donor with early-stage non-small cell lung cancer.

This clonotype has a count of ten or more. V usage is TRBV12-3 or TRBV12-4 and J usage is TRBJ2-2, with TRBD2 identical over 7 bases. This CDR3 region has 14 residues. Trimming took 5 bases from V and 5 from J; bases not matched to a gene: 5. CDR3 DNA sequence: TGTGCCAGCAGTGCCTCGGGGGGTACCGGGGAGCTGTTTTTT. This gives the protein CASSASGGTGELFF.

V gene TRBV7-9 combines with J gene TRBJ1-1; 9 nucleotides match TRBD1. Germline CDR1 SEHNR, CDR2 FQNEAQ (reference sequence). V lost 5 bases and J lost 1; bases outside the gene matches: 5. The CDR3 spans 15 residues. Here the CDR3 reads CASSPRTGANTEAFF. The CDR3, as DNA: TGTGCCAGCAGCCCACGGACAGGGGCGAACACTGAAGCTTTCTTT.

The chain is built from TRBV27 and TRBJ1-5, with 8 bases lining up with TRBD1. Germline CDR1 is MNHEY and CDR2 is SMNVEV (reference sequence). V shed 6 bases, J shed 4 bases, and the junction held 23 bases outside the gene matches. The CDR3 extends over 20 amino acids. Here the CDR3 reads CASRRQGTVMRELKNQPQHF. The CDR3 DNA sequence: TGTGCCAGCAGAAGACAGGGGACGGTTATGAGGGAACTGAAAAATCAGCCCCAGCATTTT.

At least ten counts were recorded for this clonotype. The chain has TRBV28 and TRBJ2-4; D is uncertain. Trimming left V 3 bases short and J 0 bases short, with 9 bases between. This CDR3 region has 15 residues. Looked up from germline, CDR1 is MDHEN and CDR2 is SYDVKM. CDR3 amino acids: CASSLRNLAKNIQYF. The CDR3 DNA is TGTGCCAGCAGTTTGAGGAACTTAGCCAAAAACATTCAGTACTTC. Variable domain in full (rest from reference TRBV28 and TRBJ2-4): DVKVTQSSRYLVKRTGEKVFLECVQDMDHENMFWYRQDPGLGLRLIYFSYDVKMKEKGDIPEGYSVSREKKERFSLILESASTNQTSMYLCASSLRNLAKNIQYFGAGTRLSVL.

At least ten counts were recorded for this clonotype. V is TRBV5-1 and J is TRBJ2-6, with D uncertain. Germline-derived CDR1 and CDR2 are SGHRS and YFSETQ. This CDR3 spans 13 amino acids. Trimming shortened V by 4 bases and J by 6 bases, and 8 bases separated the two germline ends. CDR3 residues: CASSPEAANVLTF. The CDR3 DNA reads as TGCGCCAGCAGCCCAGAGGCGGCCAACGTCCTGACTTTC.

This clonotype is medium-sized. V and J are TRBV20-1 and TRBJ2-5; 10 bases are shared with TRBD2. From germline, CDR1 is DFQATT and CDR2 SNEGSKA (reference sequence). This CDR3 region has 14 residues. V gave up 3 bases and J gave up 6 bases; unmatched junction bases: 7. Here the CDR3 DNA reads TGCAGTGCTAGCCCCACTAGCGGGGAAAAGACCCAGTACTTC. It codes for CSASPTSGEKTQYF.

This chain links TRBV6-2 or TRBV6-3 with TRBJ1-6; D is possibly TRBD1 (5 bases). The CDR3 loop spans 18 amino acids. Germline CDR1 MNHEY, CDR2 SVGEGT. Trimming took 0 bases from V and 0 from J, leaving 12 bases between them. The CDR3 reads CASSYSMRGRSYNSPLHF. CDR3 bases: TGTGCCAGCAGTTACTCAATGAGGGGTCGCTCCTATAATTCACCCCTCCACTTT.

This clonotype was recorded a few times. The chain recombines TRBV24-1 with TRBJ2-3; the D call may be TRBD1 or TRBD2 (5 bases each). CDR1 and CDR2 from the germline V gene are KGHDR and SFDVKD. The CDR3 is 14 amino acids. V lost 5 bases and J lost 3, with 11 bases in between. In DNA form, the CDR3 reads TGTGCCACCAGTGGCTGGGGACGGACAGATACGCAGTATTTT. Its protein product is CATSGWGRTDTQYF.

Here the CDR3 reads CASSLGDREAQPQHF. CDR3 in DNA: TGTGCCAGCAGTTTAGGCGACAGGGAGGCTCAGCCCCAGCATTTT. The chain is built from TRBV12-3 or TRBV12-4 and TRBJ1-5; 7 nucleotides match TRBD1. The CDR3 has 15 amino acids. V was clipped by 1 base and J by 6 bases; unmatched bases: 6.

The chain has TRBV20-1 and TRBJ1-1; D is unresolved. The germline V gene encodes CDR1 DFQATT and CDR2 SNEGSKA (reference sequence). This CDR3 is 15 amino acids long. The V gene lost 4 bases and the J gene lost 0 bases, with 15 bases spanning the gap. The CDR3 protein is CSAISHGVMNTEAFF. CDR3 nucleotide sequence: TGCAGTGCTATCTCCCACGGGGTGATGAACACTGAAGCTTTCTTT.

Ten or more counts support this clonotype. The genes are TRBV12-3 or TRBV12-4 and TRBJ2-6; no definite D call. There are 16 residues in the CDR3. The V gene lost 7 bases and the J gene lost 0 bases, with 13 bases spanning the gap. The CDR3 nucleotides read TGTGCCAGCAATCCTGGACGGAACTCTGGGGCCAACGTCCTGACTTTC. Its protein is CASNPGRNSGANVLTF.

This clonotype was seen a few times. The chain employs TRBV6-4 and TRBJ2-3; 9 bases match TRBD1. Per the germline V gene, CDR1 is MRHNA and CDR2 is SNTAGT. Losses at the gene ends were 6 bases for V and 4 bases for J; bases not matched to a gene: 11. This CDR3 has 16 residues. The CDR3 loop is CASSRGTGGGPDTQYF. The CDR3 DNA reads TGTGCCAGCAGCAGAGGCACAGGGGGCGGCCCAGATACGCAGTATTTT.

This clonotype was picked up a small number of times. The V gene is TRBV5-5, the J gene TRBJ2-1, with TRBD2 matching 8 bases. This CDR3 contains 16 residues. Germline loops: CDR1 SGHKS, CDR2 YYEKEE (reference sequence). V was clipped by 6 bases and J by 0 bases; unmatched bases: 8. In nucleotides, the CDR3 is TGTGCCAGCAACTTAGCCGGGGGGGCCTCCTACAATGAGCAGTTCTTC. Translated: CASNLAGGASYNEQFF.

The sample holds many counts of this clonotype. The chain is built from TRBV7-9 and TRBJ2-2; D unclear. This CDR3 is 13 amino acids long. V was trimmed by 6 bases and J by 5 bases, leaving 10 bases between them. Germline V CDR1 and CDR2: SEHNR, FQNEAQ (reference sequence). CDR3 sequence reads: CASSYDGTGELFF. As DNA, the CDR3 is TGTGCCAGCAGTTACGATGGGACCGGGGAGCTGTTTTTT.

This clonotype came up many times. The genes are TRBV5-1 and TRBJ2-2; TRBD2 is a possible D gene (6 bases). V shed 6 bases and J shed 4 bases, with 16 bases lying between them. Per germline, CDR1 SGHRS and CDR2 YFSETQ. This CDR3 comprises 15 residues. The CDR3 is CASTAIAVVTGELFF. The CDR3 bases are TGCGCCAGCACCGCAATAGCGGTGGTCACCGGGGAGCTGTTTTTT.

The chain employs TRBV7-2 and TRBJ2-5, with D perhaps given as TRBD1 or TRBD2 (5 bases each). Trimming stripped 0 bases from V and 2 bases from J, with 10 bases between. Looked up from germline, CDR1 is SGHTA and CDR2 is FQGNSA. CDR3 size: 15 residues. In DNA, the CDR3 is TGTGCCAGCAGCTTAGCGTGGGACCAGCAAGAGACCCAGTACTTC. Amino acid sequence: CASSLAWDQQETQYF.

The chain recombines TRBV13 with TRBJ1-4; 8 bases fit TRBD1. The CDR3 spans 15 residues. J was trimmed by 6 bases and V by 4 bases; bases with no gene match: 7. In germline, CDR1 is PRHDT, CDR2 FYEKMQ (reference sequence). Here the CDR3 reads CASSSTGARDEKLFF. CDR3 nucleotide sequence: TGTGCCAGCAGCTCGACAGGGGCACGGGATGAAAAACTGTTTTTT.

This clonotype appeared a few times. V usage is TRBV30 and J usage is TRBJ1-4, with 7 bases aligning to TRBD1. After removal of 6 bases from V and 4 bases from J, the junction contained 26 bases not matched to a gene. There are 20 residues in the CDR3. Germline CDR1 is GTSNPN and CDR2 is SVGIG (reference sequence). This CDR3 is CACRTTGAGKTRGLNEKLFF. Written as DNA, the CDR3 is TGTGCCTGTCGCACCACAGGGGCCGGAAAAACTAGGGGCCTTAATGAAAAACTGTTTTTT.